The rows below give T cell receptor beta chains drawn from one sample of a study of glioma-infiltrating T cells. MiXCR, applied by TCRdb to the multiplex PCR reads, yields one record per CDR3 protein. This repertoire shows about 400,000 distinct CDR3 sequences, about two fifths found once; its top ten account for more than 10%. Sequenced: glioma tissue, nonneoplastic brain tissue, or PBMCs (not recorded which). All receptors derive from a human donor with low-grade glioma or glioblastoma, undergoing nonglioma brain surgery, or in good health (not recorded which). The CDR3 runs from the conserved cysteine through the conserved F or W. A D gene is named only where the DNA matches it firmly. For some rows the clone size is stated as once, few or many, or as a class when expanded; others skip it.

CDR3 protein: CASSAARQATTEAFF; CDR3 DNA: TGTGCCAGCAGCGCCGCCAGACAGGCTACCACTGAAGCTTTCTTT; J gene: TRBJ1-1; D gene: .; V gene: TRBV7-9; clone size: .
CDR3 protein: CASSPKLQTNTEAFF; CDR3 DNA: TGTGCCAGCAGTCCTAAGTTACAGACGAACACTGAAGCTTTCTTT; J gene: TRBJ1-1; D gene: .; V gene: TRBV28; clone size: many
CDR3 protein: CASSFTGTTTEAFF; CDR3 DNA: TGTGCCAGCAGCTTTACAGGGACTACCACTGAAGCTTTCTTT; J gene: TRBJ1-1; D gene: .; V gene: TRBV13; clone size: .
CDR3 protein: CSVEVLSSTDPQYF; CDR3 DNA: TGCAGCGTTGAGGTCCTCTCTAGCACAGATCCGCAGTATTTT; J gene: TRBJ2-3; D gene: .; V gene: TRBV29-1; clone size: .
CDR3 protein: CASSQIQGPPKNTQYF; CDR3 DNA: TGTGCCAGCAGCCAAATTCAGGGTCCCCCGAAGAATACGCAGTATTTT; J gene: TRBJ2-3; D gene: .; V gene: TRBV11-2; clone size: few
CDR3 protein: CASSTGKGTYEQYF; CDR3 DNA: TGTGCCAGCAGCACCGGGAAAGGGACCTACGAGCAGTACTTC; J gene: TRBJ2-7; D gene: .; V gene: TRBV28; clone size: .
CDR3 protein: CASSQGTHYSNQPQHF; CDR3 DNA: TGTGCCAGCAGCCAAGGGACACACTATAGCAATCAGCCCCAGCATTTT; J gene: TRBJ1-5; D gene: .; V gene: TRBV7-2; clone size: .
CDR3 protein: CASSADTEAFF; CDR3 DNA: TGTGCCAGCAGCGCTGATACTGAAGCTTTCTTT; J gene: TRBJ1-1; D gene: .; V gene: TRBV7-9; clone size: .
CDR3 protein: CASSHPGRGETQYF; CDR3 DNA: TGTGCCAGCAGCCACCCCGGGCGTGGAGAGACCCAGTACTTC; J gene: TRBJ2-5; D gene: .; V gene: TRBV28; clone size: .
CDR3 protein: CASSYNHEDTDTQYF; CDR3 DNA: TGTGCCAGCAGTTACAACCACGAAGACACGGATACGCAGTATTTT; J gene: TRBJ2-3; D gene: .; V gene: TRBV6-5; clone size: .
CDR3 protein: CASSQSEYQETQYF; CDR3 DNA: TGTGCCAGCAGCCAATCAGAATACCAAGAGACCCAGTACTTC; J gene: TRBJ2-5; D gene: .; V gene: TRBV4-2; clone size: few
CDR3 protein: CASSQDPPSDEQFF; CDR3 DNA: TGCGCCAGCAGCCAAGATCCGCCTAGCGATGAGCAGTTCTTC; J gene: TRBJ2-1; D gene: .; V gene: TRBV4-1; clone size: few
CDR3 protein: CATSRGQGAWETQYF; CDR3 DNA: TGTGCCACCAGCAGAGGACAGGGGGCATGGGAGACCCAGTACTTC; J gene: TRBJ2-5; D gene: TRBD1; V gene: TRBV15; clone size: .
CDR3 protein: CASSQDTRTRPHNEKLFF; CDR3 DNA: TGTGCCAGCAGCCAAGATACCCGAACCCGGCCGCATAATGAAAAACTGTTTTTT; J gene: TRBJ1-4; D gene: .; V gene: TRBV3-1; clone size: .
CDR3 protein: CASSLTGQTDTQYF; CDR3 DNA: TGTGCCAGCAGCTTGACAGGGCAAACAGATACGCAGTATTTT; J gene: TRBJ2-3; D gene: .; V gene: TRBV5-4; clone size: .
CDR3 protein: CASSQGSAGSFGYTF; CDR3 DNA: TGCGCCAGCAGCCAAGGTTCGGCAGGGTCGTTTGGCTACACCTTC; J gene: TRBJ1-2; D gene: .; V gene: TRBV4-1; clone size: .
CDR3 protein: CSVGTGAYYNEQFF; CDR3 DNA: TGCAGTGTCGGGACAGGGGCCTATTACAATGAGCAGTTCTTC; J gene: TRBJ2-1; D gene: TRBD1; V gene: TRBV20-1; clone size: medium-sized
CDR3 protein: CASSPSPNEQFF; CDR3 DNA: TGTGCCAGCTCACCGAGCCCCAATGAGCAGTTCTTC; J gene: TRBJ2-1; D gene: .; V gene: TRBV18; clone size: .
CDR3 protein: CASSLQSTGELFF; CDR3 DNA: TGTGCCAGCAGCTTACAGAGCACCGGGGAGCTGTTTTTT; J gene: TRBJ2-2; D gene: .; V gene: TRBV7-8; clone size: .
CDR3 protein: CASSLGGGGTDTQYF; CDR3 DNA: TGTGCCAGCAGTTTAGGGGGGGGAGGCACAGATACGCAGTATTTT; J gene: TRBJ2-3; D gene: TRBD2; V gene: TRBV28; clone size: few
CDR3 protein: CASGVVVRGSYEQYF; CDR3 DNA: TGTGCCAGCGGGGTGGTGGTTCGGGGCTCCTACGAGCAGTACTTC; J gene: TRBJ2-7; D gene: .; V gene: TRBV28; clone size: many
CDR3 protein: CAWTGENTGELFF; CDR3 DNA: TGTGCCTGGACGGGGGAGAACACCGGGGAGCTGTTTTTT; J gene: TRBJ2-2; D gene: .; V gene: TRBV30; clone size: .
CDR3 protein: CASSQDGAGSTDTQYF; CDR3 DNA: TGCGCCAGCAGCCAAGATGGAGCGGGCAGCACAGATACGCAGTATTTT; J gene: TRBJ2-3; D gene: .; V gene: TRBV4-3; clone size: few
CDR3 protein: CASSAVSVLRNYGYTF; CDR3 DNA: TGTGCCAGCTCAGCAGTGTCGGTCCTTAGGAACTATGGCTACACCTTC; J gene: TRBJ1-2; D gene: .; V gene: TRBV18; clone size: once
CDR3 protein: CASSKQGANTGELFF; CDR3 DNA: TGTGCCAGCAGTAAACAGGGGGCGAACACCGGGGAGCTGTTTTTT; J gene: TRBJ2-2; D gene: TRBD1; V gene: TRBV6-1; clone size: .
CDR3 protein: CASSLTLPGNEQFF; CDR3 DNA: TGTGCCAGCAGTTTAACACTACCAGGCAATGAGCAGTTCTTC; J gene: TRBJ2-1; D gene: .; V gene: TRBV19; clone size: once
CDR3 protein: CASSVKASGAYNEQFF; CDR3 DNA: TGTGCCAGCAGCGTAAAGGCTAGCGGGGCGTACAATGAGCAGTTCTTC; J gene: TRBJ2-1; D gene: TRBD2; V gene: TRBV9; clone size: .
CDR3 protein: CSARDLASGRFEQFF; CDR3 DNA: TGCAGTGCTAGAGATCTGGCTAGCGGGAGGTTTGAGCAGTTCTTC; J gene: TRBJ2-1; D gene: TRBD2; V gene: TRBV20-1; clone size: .
CDR3 protein: CSAGTGVYGYTF; CDR3 DNA: TGCAGTGCTGGGACAGGGGTCTATGGCTACACCTTC; J gene: TRBJ1-2; D gene: TRBD1; V gene: TRBV20-1; clone size: few
CDR3 protein: CSADRGSYEQYF; CDR3 DNA: TGCAGTGCTGACAGGGGTTCCTACGAGCAGTACTTC; J gene: TRBJ2-7; D gene: TRBD1; V gene: TRBV20-1; clone size: many
CDR3 protein: CASSQTVYEQYF; CDR3 DNA: TGTGCCAGCAGTCAGACAGTCTACGAGCAGTACTTC; J gene: TRBJ2-7; D gene: .; V gene: TRBV6-1; clone size: many
CDR3 protein: CSASSAGNTEAFF; CDR3 DNA: TGCAGTGCTAGTTCGGCGGGGAACACTGAAGCTTTCTTT; J gene: TRBJ1-1; D gene: .; V gene: TRBV20-1; clone size: many
CDR3 protein: CASSIGTANTEAFF; CDR3 DNA: TGTGCCAGTAGTATCGGGACAGCGAACACTGAAGCTTTCTTT; J gene: TRBJ1-1; D gene: TRBD1; V gene: TRBV19; clone size: few
CDR3 protein: CASSLTGFYEQYF; CDR3 DNA: TGTGCCAGCAGCTTAACAGGTTTCTACGAGCAGTACTTC; J gene: TRBJ2-7; D gene: .; V gene: TRBV7-2; clone size: many
CDR3 protein: CASSQVTHPETQYF; CDR3 DNA: TGTGCCAGCAGCCAAGTCACTCATCCAGAGACCCAGTACTTC; J gene: TRBJ2-5; D gene: .; V gene: TRBV3-1; clone size: few
CDR3 protein: CASSWPADKLSYEQYF; CDR3 DNA: TGTGCCAGCAGTTGGCCCGCAGATAAACTCTCCTACGAGCAGTACTTC; J gene: TRBJ2-7; D gene: .; V gene: TRBV6-1; clone size: .